The source of this TCR beta chain is a study of blood T cell repertoires in COVID-19. Study background: PBMCs, B-cell-depleted T cells, or T cells provided the cDNA or gDNA that made up the material.

Clones were read by immunoSEQ multiplex PCR, and TCRdb kept only the in-frame ones, dropping some. This sample has 250,000 to 300,000 clones, with roughly four fifths found just once. This CDR3 comprises 13 residues. With 4 bases removed from V and 9 bases from J, the gap between germline ends came to 14 bases. Germline V gene data show CDR1 as SGHDT and CDR2 as YYEEEE. Cohorts were determined from participant-reported clinical history. The clonotype was recovered from a man aged 25 to 40 with acute COVID-19. The rearrangement links TRBV5-6 to TRBJ2-1; TRBD2 is a possible D gene (5 bases). The source material was PBMCs or T cells enriched from blood (not recorded which). The CDR3 DNA reads as TGTGCCAGCAGCAACGAACTAGTCTTTGAGCAGTTCTTC. Its translation is CASSNELVFEQFF. The full variable domain, its missing parts supplied by reference TRBV5-6 and TRBJ2-1, is DAGVTQSPTHLIKTRGQQVTLRCSPKSGHDTVSWYQQALGQGPQFIFQYYEEEERQRGNFPDRFSGHQFPNYSSELNVNALLLGDSALYLCASSNELVFEQFFGPGTRLTVL.